Below, 3 T cell receptor beta chains from the same sample are listed, as sequenced in a study of blood T cell repertoires in COVID-19. Method: immunoSEQ multiplex PCR; TCRdb's copy keeps in-frame clones and lacks some. The sample shows a few hundred thousand clones, about 90% of them seen only once. The specimen was peripheral blood. Receptors originate from a man between 18 and 35 years old with active or convalescent COVID-19.

The J gene is TRBJ1-1, the V gene TRBV10-3; 7 nucleotides line up with TRBD1. Germline V gives CDR1 ENHRY, CDR2 SYGVKD. CDR3 length equals 14 residues. After removal of 3 bases from V and 5 bases from J, the junction contained 6 bases not matched to a gene. The CDR3 region has the DNA TGTGCCATCAGTGACGCAGGGGGTTTGACTGAAGCTTTCTTT. Translated: CAISDAGGLTEAFF.

The chain has TRBV6-5 and TRBJ2-1; 7 positions match TRBD2. The germline CDR1 and CDR2 sequences are MNHEY and SVGAGI. The CDR3 has 16 amino acids. V gave up 4 bases and J gave up 0 bases; unmatched junction bases: 6. The DNA of the CDR3 is TGTGCCAGCAGTTTAGCCGGGACTAACTCCTACAATGAGCAGTTCTTC. Translating gives CASSLAGTNSYNEQFF.

This chain uses TRBV12-5 with TRBJ2-3; D uncertain. Looked up from germline, CDR1 is LGHNT and CDR2 is FRNRAP. V was pared by 5 bases and J by 5 bases, with 5 bases between. CDR3 length: 11 amino acids. CDR3 coding DNA: TGTGCTAGTGGTCCTTTAGATACGCAGTATTTT. It is translated as CASGPLDTQYF.